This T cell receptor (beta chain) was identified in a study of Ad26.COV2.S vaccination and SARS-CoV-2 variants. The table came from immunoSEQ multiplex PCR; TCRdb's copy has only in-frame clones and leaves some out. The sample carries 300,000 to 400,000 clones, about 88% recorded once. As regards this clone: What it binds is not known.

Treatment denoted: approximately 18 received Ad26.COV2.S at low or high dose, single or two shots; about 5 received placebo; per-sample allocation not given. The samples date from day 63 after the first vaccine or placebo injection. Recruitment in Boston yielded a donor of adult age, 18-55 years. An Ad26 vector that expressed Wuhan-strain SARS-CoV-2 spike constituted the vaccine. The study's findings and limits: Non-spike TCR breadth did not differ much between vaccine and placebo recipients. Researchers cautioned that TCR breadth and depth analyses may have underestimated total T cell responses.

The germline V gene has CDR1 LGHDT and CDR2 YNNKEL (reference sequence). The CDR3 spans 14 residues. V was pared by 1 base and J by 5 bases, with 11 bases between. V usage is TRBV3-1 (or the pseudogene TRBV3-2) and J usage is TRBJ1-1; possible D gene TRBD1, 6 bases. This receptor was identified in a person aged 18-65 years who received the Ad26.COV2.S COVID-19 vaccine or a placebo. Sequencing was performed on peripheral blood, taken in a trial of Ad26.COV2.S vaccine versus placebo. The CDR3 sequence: CASSQGGRGTEAFF. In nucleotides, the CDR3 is TGTGCCAGCAGCCAAGGGGGGCGCGGGACTGAAGCTTTCTTT.